This TCR beta chain was identified in a study of CD8+CD57+ T cells in acquired aplastic anemia. As for the study in general: Sorted CD4+ plus CD8+ cells gave DNA averaging around 3.2 ug. Roughly 9.9 million reads, on average, were obtained for CD4+ cells from healthy donors.

Genomic DNA provided the template from which TCR beta VDJ and CDR3 profiles were obtained. TCRdb re-analysed the reads in MiXCR, keeping a single row per CDR3 protein. The table has a few hundred thousand distinct CDR3 sequences, around 68% seen once. Looked up from germline, CDR1 is MGHRA and CDR2 is YSYEKL. This CDR3 region has 19 residues. Between the trimmed V and J ends, which lost 4 bases and 1 base, there was a span of 25 bases. Study-level points and caveats: A set of about 28 CD8+ CDR3 sequences was shared between patients and controls, and these sequences appeared highly expressed in patients. No significant difference in CD8+ Simpson's diversity was found between patients and controls.

Turning to this clonotype: Its cognate antigen is unknown.

The chain has TRBV4-1 and TRBJ1-1; perhaps TRBD1 as D (6 bases). Sequenced sample: sorted CD4+, CD8+, or CD8+CD57+ T cells (not recorded which) from PBMCs. The source is a human donor in good health, serving as a control. The CDR3 DNA sequence: TGCGCCAGCAGCCGGACTAGCGGGGGGCGAGTATCTCCGAACACTGAAGCTTTCTTT. This encodes CASSRTSGGRVSPNTEAFF.